Sequencing of this TCR beta chain was carried out in a study of blood T cell repertoires in COVID-19. Overall study context: Some COVID-19 samples were acute and others convalescent; all came from the United States, Italy and Spain. The analysed material was cDNA or gDNA that came from T cells, B-cell-depleted T cells, or PBMCs.

Methods used by the authors: For nucleated cells, counts were estimated from reference gene primer amplification. Measured with immunoSEQ multiplex PCR; TCRdb has only the in-frame clones, and not every one. That table is the source of V, J and clone size, and D and trimming were worked out from the DNA. This sample has 150,000 to 200,000 clones, with roughly 84% found just once. Trimming took 8 bases from V and 3 from J, leaving 14 bases between them. The CDR3 covers 14 residues. Germline CDR1 and CDR2: SNHLY and FYNNEI. What was sequenced was peripheral blood. The sequence came from a woman in her seventies with COVID-19, enrolled during active disease. The rearrangement links TRBV2 to TRBJ2-1, with D perhaps matching TRBD2 (5 bases). As DNA, the CDR3 is TGTGCCAGCGCCCGGACTCCTAACTACAATGAGCAGTTCTTC. This encodes CASARTPNYNEQFF.